This entry is about one T cell receptor (beta chain). The CDR3 is 11 amino acids. Germline loops: CDR1 SNHLY, CDR2 FYNNEI. Trimming cost V 6 bases and J 14 bases; bases outside gene matches: 4. The data belong to a study of blood T cell repertoires in COVID-19. The protocol was immunoSEQ multiplex PCR, while the TCRdb copy is restricted to in-frame clones and leaves out a portion. The data contain 250,000 to 350,000 clones, roughly 89% of them singletons. What was sequenced was peripheral blood. The TCR comes from a man younger than 45 with acute or convalescent COVID-19. The J gene is TRBJ1-4, the V gene TRBV2; 9 positions match TRBD1. Written as DNA, the CDR3 is TGTGCCAGCAGGGGGACAGGGTGGCTGTTTTTT. Amino acid sequence: CASRGTGWLFF.